Presented here are 15 T cell receptor beta chains from one specimen sequenced in a study of shared clonotypes between healthy human individuals (dated by TCRdb to about 2020). CD8 naive samples were obtained by positive selection for CCR7 among CD45RO-negative cells, yielding a CD45RA+CCR7+ population from which TemRA cells were excluded. The method was the immunoSEQ multiplex PCR assay. TCRdb provides this immuneACCESS table in a form limited to in-frame rearrangements. Some clones are lacking; in checked studies, under half of them reflect an unresolved V gene, and why the rest are absent is not known. The sample includes about 580,000 clones, with 95% to 98% observed a single time. Of the sample, 0.25% to 0.35% is held by the ten largest clones. Sample: naive CD8+ T cells sorted from blood. The cell subset or site label here, explained by the study, means: CD45RA+CCR7+. The receptors derive from a man under 40 in good health.

With regard to this clone: Other DNA sequences in the same sample also yield this CDR3. The chain carries TRBV27 and TRBJ1-1; D is unclear. This CDR3 comprises 12 residues. CDR1 and CDR2 from the germline V gene are MNHEY and SMNVEV (reference sequence). Trimming left V 6 bases short and J 1 base short, with 6 bases between. As DNA, the CDR3 is TGTGCCAGCAGGGGTGGGAACACTGAAGCTTTCTTT. Its translation is CASRGGNTEAFF.

In its sample, this clone was seen once. The chain joins TRBV28 to TRBJ2-5; possibly TRBD1 for D (6 bases). Germline CDR1 reads MDHEN; CDR2 reads SYDVKM. With 6 bases removed from V and 5 bases from J, the gap between germline ends came to 16 bases. This CDR3 is built from 14 residues. In DNA, the CDR3 is TGTGCCAGCAGCTGGGCAGGGCAGGGGGAGACCCAGTACTTC. The encoded protein is CASSWAGQGETQYF. The whole variable domain, remainder taken from reference TRBV28 and TRBJ2-5, is DVKVTQSSRYLVKRTGEKVFLECVQDMDHENMFWYRQDPGLGLRLIYFSYDVKMKEKGDIPEGYSVSREKKERFSLILESASTNQTSMYLCASSWAGQGETQYFGPGTRLLVL.

This clone was seen only once. This sequence joins TRBV7-9 and TRBJ2-3; 11 nucleotides match TRBD2. Germline CDR1 is SEHNR and CDR2 is FQNEAQ (reference sequence). The CDR3 sequence is 17 residues long. V was clipped by 1 base and J by 4 bases; unmatched bases: 7. CDR3 protein: CASSLGTSGSLSDTQYF. CDR3 coding DNA: TGTGCCAGCAGCTTAGGCACTAGCGGGAGTCTTTCAGATACGCAGTATTTT. The full variable domain, rest sourced from reference TRBV7-9 and TRBJ2-3, is DTGVSQNPRHKITKRGQNVTFRCDPISEHNRLYWYRQTLGQGPEFLTYFQNEAQLEKSRLLSDRFSAERPKGSFSTLEIQRTEQGDSAMYLCASSLGTSGSLSDTQYFGPGTRLTVL.

This clone came up once. The chain has TRBV29-1 and TRBJ1-3; 7 nucleotides line up with TRBD1. CDR3 length: 13 amino acids. The germline V gene encodes CDR1 SQVTM and CDR2 ANQGSEA. J lost 2 bases, V lost 5 bases, and 3 bases had no gene match. CDR3 bases: TGCAGCGTTCAGGGGGGGACTGGAAACACCATATATTTT. Translating gives CSVQGGTGNTIYF.

The chain joins TRBV7-9 to TRBJ1-1, with 9 nucleotides matching TRBD1. The CDR3 has 14 amino acids. V lost 1 base, J lost 8 bases, and 5 bases stayed unmatched. Germline V gene sequence: CDR1 SEHNR, CDR2 FQNEAQ (reference sequence). The CDR3 region is CASSLVDGQGEAFF. CDR3 in DNA: TGTGCCAGCAGCTTAGTTGACGGACAGGGGGAAGCTTTCTTT.

This chain joins TRBV2 and TRBJ1-2; D possibly corresponds to TRBD1 (6 bases). The V gene's germline CDR1 is SNHLY and CDR2 FYNNEI. Trimming left V 8 bases short and J 6 bases short, with 16 bases between. This CDR3 region has 13 residues. The CDR3 region is CASYGRRGNGYTF. CDR3 bases: TGTGCCAGCTACGGGAGAAGGGGGAATGGCTACACCTTC.

The chain recombines TRBV4-1 with TRBJ2-5, with 9 bases that match TRBD1. Germline V CDR1 and CDR2: MGHRA, YSYEKL. With V trimmed by 3 bases and J by 3 bases, 5 bases remained unmatched. CDR3 length: 15 residues. The CDR3 region has the DNA TGCGCCAGCAGCCACCCGGGACAGGGTGAAGAGACCCAGTACTTC. Its protein is CASSHPGQGEETQYF.

DNA of the CDR3: TGTGCAAGTCGGCATATTCCGGGACAGGGGAGGGAGACCCAGTACTTC. Translated: CASRHIPGQGRETQYF. This chain connects TRBV12-2 to TRBJ2-5; the table assigns TRBD1, which was not confirmed against the DNA. TRBV12-2 is termed a pseudogene. The CDR3 is 16 amino acids.

DNA of the CDR3: TGTGCCAGCAGGACGGGAGACACAGATACGCAGTATTTT. Its protein product is CASRTGDTDTQYF. V and J are TRBV7-9 and TRBJ2-3; D is possibly TRBD2 (6 bases). Per the germline V gene, CDR1 is SEHNR and CDR2 is FQNEAQ (reference sequence). This CDR3 region has 13 residues. Trimming pared 6 bases from V and 2 bases from J, leaving 9 bases between.

This clone showed up just once. The V gene is TRBV28, the J gene TRBJ2-7; 7 bases align to TRBD2. Germline V CDR1 and CDR2: MDHEN, SYDVKM. Losses at the gene ends were 2 bases for V and 2 bases for J; bases not matched to a gene: 6. The CDR3 runs 15 residues. The CDR3 nucleotides read TGTGCCAGCAGTTTAGTAACTAGCGCTGCCTACGAGCAGTACTTC. As protein: CASSLVTSAAYEQYF.

The rearrangement joins TRBV2 to TRBJ2-7; D gene ambiguous. Trimming took 2 bases from V and 8 from J, leaving 16 bases between them. The CDR3 is made up of 14 amino acids. Germline lookup yields CDR1 SNHLY and CDR2 FYNNEI. CDR3 DNA: TGTGCCAGCAGTGAAAATCCTGGGGTTTTCAAGCAGTACTTC. It translates to CASSENPGVFKQYF.

The chain carries TRBV7-2 and TRBJ2-3, with TRBD1 matching 7 bases. The CDR3 is 17 residues long. CDR1 and CDR2 from the germline V gene are SGHTA and FQGNSA. The V segment lost 5 bases and the J segment 2 bases; nucleotides outside the gene matches: 13. DNA of the CDR3: TGTGCCAGCAGCCTAGACAGGGACGTCCTTGTCACAGATACGCAGTATTTT. Translating gives CASSLDRDVLVTDTQYF.

V is TRBV28 and J is TRBJ2-7; TRBD2 matches at 13 bases. The CDR3 runs 19 residues. CDR1 and CDR2 from the germline V gene are MDHEN and SYDVKM. After removal of 1 base from V and 4 bases from J, the junction contained 13 bases not matched to a gene. The CDR3 DNA follows: TGTGCCAGCAGTTTATACTTTGGGGGGACTAGCGGGATTGGGTACGAGCAGTACTTC. Its protein product is CASSLYFGGTSGIGYEQYF.

The chain links TRBV7-3 to TRBJ2-2; tentatively, D is TRBD1 or TRBD2 (5 bases each). The CDR3 covers 16 residues. Trimming stripped 1 base from V and 3 bases from J, with 12 bases between. The germline CDR1 and CDR2 sequences are SGHTA and FQGTGA. The DNA for the CDR3 is TGTGCCAGCAGCTTAAATGAGGGGCTGGACACCGGGGAGCTGTTTTTT. It codes for CASSLNEGLDTGELFF.

Details on this clone: The identical CDR3 is also encoded by other nucleotide sequences in the sample. The CDR3 loop is CASSLVSDEQYF. CDR3 DNA: TGTGCCAGCAGCTTAGTGAGTGACGAGCAGTACTTC. The chain uses TRBV11-2 and TRBJ2-7; D not certain. Trimming took 1 base from V and 5 from J, leaving 6 bases between them. CDR3 length: 12 amino acids. Germline V gene sequence: CDR1 SGHAT, CDR2 FQNNGV.